This TCR beta chain is from a study of blood T cells in healthy people across ages. Study findings and constraints: Donor CMV status, an unknown factor, possibly confounded changes in expanded clonotypes.

As for this clonotype: Antigen unknown.

A J-beta primer mix and a sample-barcoded 5' primer were used in a second PCR of about 7 to 12 cycles. Each CDR3 protein gets one entry after TCRdb re-called the 5' RACE reads with MiXCR. This table holds under 1,000,000 distinct CDR3 sequences, 35% to 60% found once. Samples had at least 7 million PBMCs isolated from them. The CDR3 sequence is 14 residues long. Germline values: CDR1 SGHRS, CDR2 YFSETQ. Trimming shortened V by 3 bases and J by 1 base, and 10 bases separated the two germline ends. The origin of this receptor is a man aged 80 or over in good health. The sample comprised blood. This rearrangement joins TRBV5-1 to TRBJ2-5; D uncertain. This chain's CDR3 is CASSSEPTQETQYF. CDR3 nucleotides: TGCGCCAGCAGCTCGGAGCCGACCCAAGAGACCCAGTACTTC.